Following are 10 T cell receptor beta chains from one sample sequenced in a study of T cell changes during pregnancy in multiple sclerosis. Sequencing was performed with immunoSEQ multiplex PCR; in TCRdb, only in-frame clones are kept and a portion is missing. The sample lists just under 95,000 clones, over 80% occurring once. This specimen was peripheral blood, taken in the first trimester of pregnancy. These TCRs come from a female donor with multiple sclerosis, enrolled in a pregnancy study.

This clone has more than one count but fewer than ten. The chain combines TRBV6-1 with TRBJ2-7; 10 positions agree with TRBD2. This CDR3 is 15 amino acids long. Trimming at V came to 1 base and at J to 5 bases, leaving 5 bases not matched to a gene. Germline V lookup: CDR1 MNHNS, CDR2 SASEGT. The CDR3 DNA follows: TGTGCCAGCAGTGAAGAGGCTAGCGGGAGTGACGAGCAGTACTTC. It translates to CASSEEASGSDEQYF.

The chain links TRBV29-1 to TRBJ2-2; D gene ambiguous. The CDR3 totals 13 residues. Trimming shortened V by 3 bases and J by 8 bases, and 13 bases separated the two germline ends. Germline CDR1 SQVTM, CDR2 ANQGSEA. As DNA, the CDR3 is TGCAGCGTTGATAGTCCGTCCGGGGGGGAGCTGTTTTTT. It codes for CSVDSPSGGELFF.

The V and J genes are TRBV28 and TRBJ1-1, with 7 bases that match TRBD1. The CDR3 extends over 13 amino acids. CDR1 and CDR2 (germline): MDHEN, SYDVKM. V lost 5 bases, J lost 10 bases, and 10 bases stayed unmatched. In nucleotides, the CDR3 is TGTGCCAGCAGTCCATCAGGGGGGCGCGGAGCTTTCTTT. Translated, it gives CASSPSGGRGAFF.

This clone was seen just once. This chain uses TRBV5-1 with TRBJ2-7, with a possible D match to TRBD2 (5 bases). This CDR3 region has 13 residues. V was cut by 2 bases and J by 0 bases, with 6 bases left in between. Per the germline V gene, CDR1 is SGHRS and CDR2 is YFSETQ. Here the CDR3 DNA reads TGCGCCAGCAGCTTTGGGAGCTCCTACGAGCAGTACTTC. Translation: CASSFGSSYEQYF. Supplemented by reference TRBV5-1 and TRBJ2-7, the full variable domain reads KAGVTQTPRYLIKTRGQQVTLSCSPISGHRSVSWYQQTPGQGLQFLFEYFSETQRNKGNFPGRFSGRQFSNSRSEMNVSTLELGDSALYLCASSFGSSYEQYFGPGTRLTVT.

The CDR3 DNA reads TGTGCCAGCTCCGAATCTAGGAGCAACACCGGGGAGCTGTTTTTT. Its protein is CASSESRSNTGELFF. The rearrangement links TRBV18 to TRBJ2-2; D uncertain. Germline V gene sequence: CDR1 KGHSH, CDR2 LQKENI. Trimming removed 6 bases from V and 2 bases from J, with 13 bases in between. This CDR3 has 15 residues.

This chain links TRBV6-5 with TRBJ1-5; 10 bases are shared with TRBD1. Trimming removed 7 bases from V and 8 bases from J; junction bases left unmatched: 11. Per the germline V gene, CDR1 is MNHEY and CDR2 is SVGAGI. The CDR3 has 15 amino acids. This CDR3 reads CASKGGQGDSEPQHF. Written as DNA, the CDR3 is TGTGCCAGCAAAGGTGGACAGGGGGACTCGGAGCCCCAGCATTTT.

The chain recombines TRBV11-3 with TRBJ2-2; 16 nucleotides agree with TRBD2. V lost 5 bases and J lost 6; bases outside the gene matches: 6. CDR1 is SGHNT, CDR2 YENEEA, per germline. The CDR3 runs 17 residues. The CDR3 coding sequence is TGTGCCAGCAGCCCGGGACTAGCGGGAGGGCAGGCCGGGGAGCTGTTTTTT. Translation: CASSPGLAGGQAGELFF.

The CDR3 loop reads CASSSGTGGYNEQFF. CDR3 in DNA: TGTGCCAGCAGTTCCGGGACAGGGGGATACAATGAGCAGTTCTTC. V usage is TRBV27 and J usage is TRBJ2-1, with 11 bases matching TRBD1. CDR3 length: 15 residues. Germline V gene sequence: CDR1 MNHEY, CDR2 SMNVEV (reference sequence). V gave up 4 bases and J gave up 4 bases; unmatched junction bases: 3.

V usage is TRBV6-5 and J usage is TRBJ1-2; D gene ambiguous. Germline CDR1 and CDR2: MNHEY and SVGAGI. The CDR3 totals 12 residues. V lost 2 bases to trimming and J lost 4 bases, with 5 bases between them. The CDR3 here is CASSYTGYGYTF. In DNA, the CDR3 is TGTGCCAGCAGTTACACCGGCTATGGCTACACCTTC.

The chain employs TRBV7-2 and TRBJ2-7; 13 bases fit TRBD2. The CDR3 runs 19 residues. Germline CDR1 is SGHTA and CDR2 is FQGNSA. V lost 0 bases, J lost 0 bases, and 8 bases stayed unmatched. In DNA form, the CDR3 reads TGTGCCAGCAGCTTAGCGCGACTAGCGGGAGGTCCTAGCTCCTACGAGCAGTACTTC. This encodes CASSLARLAGGPSSYEQYF. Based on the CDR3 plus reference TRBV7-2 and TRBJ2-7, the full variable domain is GAGVSQSPSNKVTEKGKDVELRCDPISGHTALYWYRQSLGQGLEFLIYFQGNSAPDKSGLPSDRFSAERTGGSVSTLTIQRTQQEDSAVYLCASSLARLAGGPSSYEQYFGPGTRLTVT.